The clone carrying this T cell receptor beta chain was seen more than once but under ten times. TCRdb used MiXCR to reprocess the 5' RACE reads, holding one entry per CDR3 protein. Among roughly 45,000 distinct CDR3 sequences listed, approximately 30% were seen once. This CDR3 spans 14 amino acids. The V end was cut by 4 bases, the J end by 10 bases, with 14 bases between. Germline values: CDR1 SGHAT, CDR2 FQNNGV. Memory CD4+ cells were defined as CD4+CD45RO+CD25-. This clonotype was sampled from a female donor with breast cancer. This chain links TRBV11-2 with TRBJ1-6, with D perhaps TRBD1 (5 bases). Sequencing was done on a sample of tumor-infiltrating memory CD4+ T cells sorted from the breast tumor. Subset indicated: memory CD4+ T cells, CD4+CD45RO+CD25-. For the CDR3, the DNA is TGTGCCAGCAGCTCGGCAGGGCGGTTATCACCCCTCCACTTT. Translated: CASSSAGRLSPLHF. Based on the CDR3 plus reference TRBV11-2 and TRBJ1-6, the full variable domain is EAGVAQSPRYKIIEKRQSVAFWCNPISGHATLYWYQQILGQGPKLLIQFQNNGVVDDSQLPKDRFSAERLKGVDSTLKIQPAKLEDSAVYLCASSSAGRLSPLHFGNGTRLTVT.